A selection of T cell receptor beta chains follows, all from one sample in a study of blood T cell repertoires in COVID-19. The repertoire was sequenced with immunoSEQ multiplex PCR; TCRdb's copy has only in-frame clones and lacks some. The sample records 100,000 to 150,000 clones, around 80% being singletons. The specimen was peripheral blood. The origin of the receptors is a woman aged 60-70 years with acute or convalescent COVID-19. The CDR3 runs from the conserved cysteine through the conserved F or W. The order of the fields is V gene, clone size, D gene, J gene, CDR3 DNA, CDR3 protein. D genes are given only for firm matches. Part of the rows lack a size; the others show once, few, many or a class for expanded clones.

>TRBV14|once|-|TRBJ2-1
TGTGCCAGCAGCCAAAACCTCGCGGGAGAGCAGTTCTTC
CASSQNLAGEQFF
>TRBV5-4|-|-|TRBJ1-2
TGTGCCAGCAGCCCCCAGGAGGGAAGTAACTATGGCTACACCTTC
CASSPQEGSNYGYTF
>TRBV10-2|-|-|TRBJ1-2
TGCGCCAGCCTACCGACACAGGGAGGGGACTATGGCTACACCTTC
CASLPTQGGDYGYTF
>TRBV2|-|TRBD1|TRBJ1-4
TGTGCCAGCAGATTACAGGGGGAAAAACTGTTTTTT
CASRLQGEKLFF
>TRBV4-1|-|TRBD1|TRBJ1-6
TGCGCCAGCAGCCCCCACCCGACAGGGGATAATTCACCCCTCCACTTT
CASSPHPTGDNSPLHF
>TRBV28|-|-|TRBJ2-6
TGTGCCAGCAGGATCATGAACAGGGCCAACGTCCTGACTTTC
CASRIMNRANVLTF
>TRBV19|-|TRBD1|TRBJ2-5
TGTGCCAGTAGTAGGGGACAGGCTGAAGAGACCCAGTACTTC
CASSRGQAEETQYF
>TRBV19|-|-|TRBJ1-1
TGTGCCAGTAACCTGGGGGCCCTTACGGACACTGAAGCTTTCTTT
CASNLGALTDTEAFF
>TRBV7-9|-|-|TRBJ1-1
TGTGCCAGCAGCTTATACCCCAACAGGAACACTGAAGCTTTCTTT
CASSLYPNRNTEAFF
>TRBV20-1|-|-|TRBJ1-4
TGCAGTGCCGTAGATGAAAAACTGTTTTTT
CSAVDEKLFF
>TRBV5-1|-|-|TRBJ1-6
TGCGCCAGCAGCATAGACCACGGGGGGGGCGCGTCACCCCTCCACTTT
CASSIDHGGGASPLHF
>TRBV11-2|-|TRBD1|TRBJ1-2
TGTGCCAGCAGCTTGTCCACAGGGGCCCGTGGCTACACCTTC
CASSLSTGARGYTF
>TRBV7-9|-|TRBD1|TRBJ1-4
TGTGCCAGTCGACAGGGGGATGAAAAACTGTTTTTT
CASRQGDEKLFF
>TRBV5-1|once|-|TRBJ1-1
TGCGCCAGCAGCTCCCTAAGGAGTAACACTGAAGCTTTCTTT
CASSSLRSNTEAFF
>TRBV19|-|-|TRBJ1-5
TGTGCCAGTAGTTCGACTGTCGGCAATCAGCCCCAGCATTTT
CASSSTVGNQPQHF
>TRBV11-2|-|TRBD1|TRBJ2-7
TGTGCCAGCAGCTTAGTTGGGGGACAGGGGTACGAGCAGTACTTC
CASSLVGGQGYEQYF
>TRBV28|-|TRBD1|TRBJ1-4
TGTGCCAGCAGTTTGAGTCGACAGGGGGGTAATTTT
CASSLSRQGGNF
>TRBV30|-|TRBD1|TRBJ1-1
TGTGCCTGGAGTGTGGACAGGGGTACTGAAGCTTTCTTT
CAWSVDRGTEAFF
>TRBV7-8|-|-|TRBJ1-2
TGTGCCAGCAGCCCCGGCTTGGGACAAAGCTACACCTTC
CASSPGLGQSYTF
>TRBV30|-|-|TRBJ1-1
TGTGCCTGGAGCAACAGGGCGAACACTGAAGCTTTCTTT
CAWSNRANTEAFF
>TRBV6-1|once|-|TRBJ1-1
TGTGCCAGCAGTGAAACAGATTTGAACACTGAAGCTTTCTTT
CASSETDLNTEAFF
>TRBV5-4|few|-|TRBJ1-6
TGTGCCAGCAGCTTTGACAGCGCCTATAATTCACCCCTCCACTTT
CASSFDSAYNSPLHF
>TRBV3-1/TRBV3-2|-|TRBD2|TRBJ2-3
TGTGCCAGCAGCCATCATCGGACTAGCGGGGGGTCAGATACGCAGTATTTT
CASSHHRTSGGSDTQYF
>TRBV18|-|-|TRBJ1-1
TGTGCCAGCTCAACGACAGGTATGAACACTGAAGCTTTCTTT
CASSTTGMNTEAFF
>TRBV24-1|-|TRBD2|TRBJ2-1
TGTGCCACCAGTGATTTCCGACTAGCCTCCAATGAGCAGTTCTTC
CATSDFRLASNEQFF
>TRBV5-4|-|TRBD1|TRBJ2-5
TGTGCCAGCAGCTACGACAGGGACCAAGAGACCCAGTACTTC
CASSYDRDQETQYF
>TRBV6-2/TRBV6-3|-|TRBD1|TRBJ2-2
TGTGCCAGCAGTCCCTCCGGGACAGACACCGGGGAGCTGTTTTTT
CASSPSGTDTGELFF
>TRBV11-2|-|-|TRBJ2-5
TGTGCCAGCAGCTTTACCTCCGGGACTTCAGTAAAAGAGACCCAGTACTTC
CASSFTSGTSVKETQYF
>TRBV10-2|once|TRBD1|TRBJ1-2
TGCGCCAGCAGTGAGACGACAGGGTCGGGCGGCTACACCTTC
CASSETTGSGGYTF
>TRBV5-1|-|-|TRBJ1-4
TGCGCCAGCAGCTTGGGGCAGCAAGGGGGTAATGAAAAACTGTTTTTT
CASSLGQQGGNEKLFF